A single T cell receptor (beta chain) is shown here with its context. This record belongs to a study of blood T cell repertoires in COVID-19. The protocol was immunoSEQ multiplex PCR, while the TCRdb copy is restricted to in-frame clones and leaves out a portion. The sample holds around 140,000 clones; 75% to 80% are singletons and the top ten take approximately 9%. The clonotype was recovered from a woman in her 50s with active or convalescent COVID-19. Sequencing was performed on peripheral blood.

The CDR3 sequence is CSARAQETQYF. CDR3 bases: TGCAGTGCTAGAGCGCAAGAGACCCAGTACTTC. The chain links TRBV20-1 to TRBJ2-5; D ambiguous. Germline-derived CDR1 and CDR2 are DFQATT and SNEGSKA (reference sequence). The CDR3 has 11 amino acids. V was cut by 1 base and J by 2 bases, with 2 bases left in between.